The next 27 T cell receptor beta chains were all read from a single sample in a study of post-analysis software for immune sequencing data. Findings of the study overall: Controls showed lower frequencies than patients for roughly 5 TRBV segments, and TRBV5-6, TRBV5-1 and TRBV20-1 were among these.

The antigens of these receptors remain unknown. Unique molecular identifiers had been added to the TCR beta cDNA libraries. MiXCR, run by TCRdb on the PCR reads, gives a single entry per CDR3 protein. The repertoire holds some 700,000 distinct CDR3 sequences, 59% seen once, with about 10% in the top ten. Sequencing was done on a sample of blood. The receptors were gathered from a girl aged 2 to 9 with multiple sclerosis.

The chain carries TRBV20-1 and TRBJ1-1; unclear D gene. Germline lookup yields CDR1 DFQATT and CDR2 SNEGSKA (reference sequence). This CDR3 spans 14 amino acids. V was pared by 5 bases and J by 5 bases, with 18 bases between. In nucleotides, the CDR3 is TGCAGTGCTCCGCCCCCCTCCATGGGGACTGAAGCTTTCTTT. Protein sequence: CSAPPPSMGTEAFF.

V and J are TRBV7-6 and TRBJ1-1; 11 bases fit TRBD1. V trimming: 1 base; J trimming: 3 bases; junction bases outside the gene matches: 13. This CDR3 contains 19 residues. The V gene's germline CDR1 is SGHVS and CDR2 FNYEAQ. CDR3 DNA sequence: TGTGCCAGCAGCTTAGTAGGCGCGGGACAGGGGGGTAAGGACACTGAAGCTTTCTTT. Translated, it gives CASSLVGAGQGGKDTEAFF.

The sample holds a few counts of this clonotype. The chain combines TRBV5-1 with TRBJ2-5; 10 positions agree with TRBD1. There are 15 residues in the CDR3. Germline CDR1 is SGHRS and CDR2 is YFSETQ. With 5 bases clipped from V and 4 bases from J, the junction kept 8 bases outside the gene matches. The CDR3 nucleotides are TGCGCCAGCAGTCAAGAAGGGGACAGGGGAGAGACCCAGTACTTC. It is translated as CASSQEGDRGETQYF.

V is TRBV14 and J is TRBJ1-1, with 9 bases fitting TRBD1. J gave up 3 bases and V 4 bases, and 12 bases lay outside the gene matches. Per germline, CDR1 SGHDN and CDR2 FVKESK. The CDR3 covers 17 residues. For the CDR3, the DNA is TGTGCCAGCAGCCGCCCGTTACAGGGGGCTGTTGACACTGAAGCTTTCTTT. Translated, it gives CASSRPLQGAVDTEAFF. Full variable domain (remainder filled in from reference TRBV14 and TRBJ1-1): EAGVTQFPSHSVIEKGQTVTLRCDPISGHDNLYWYRRVMGKEIKFLLHFVKESKQDESGMPNNRFLAERTGGTYSTLKVQPAELEDSGVYFCASSRPLQGAVDTEAFFGQGTRLTVV.

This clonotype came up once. CDR3 sequence: CASSAPSGRGIDGYTF. The CDR3 nucleotides are TGTGCCAGCAGCGCCCCATCCGGGAGAGGGATCGATGGCTACACCTTC. The gene calls are TRBV9 and TRBJ1-2; D is undetermined. Germline CDR1 is SGDLS and CDR2 is YYNGEE. V lost 3 bases and J lost 6, with 21 bases in between. The CDR3 totals 16 residues.

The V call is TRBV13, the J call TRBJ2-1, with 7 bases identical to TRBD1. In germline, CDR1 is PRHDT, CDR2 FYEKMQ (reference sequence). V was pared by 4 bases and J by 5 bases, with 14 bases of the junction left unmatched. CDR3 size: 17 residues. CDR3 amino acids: CASSSYTGQKTDNEQFF. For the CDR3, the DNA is TGTGCCAGCAGCTCTTATACGGGACAGAAGACCGACAATGAGCAGTTCTTC.

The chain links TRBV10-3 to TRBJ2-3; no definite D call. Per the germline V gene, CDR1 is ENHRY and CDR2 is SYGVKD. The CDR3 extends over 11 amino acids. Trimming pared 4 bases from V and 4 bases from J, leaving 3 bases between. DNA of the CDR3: TGTGCCATCAGTGCCTCAGATACGCAGTATTTT. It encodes CAISASDTQYF.

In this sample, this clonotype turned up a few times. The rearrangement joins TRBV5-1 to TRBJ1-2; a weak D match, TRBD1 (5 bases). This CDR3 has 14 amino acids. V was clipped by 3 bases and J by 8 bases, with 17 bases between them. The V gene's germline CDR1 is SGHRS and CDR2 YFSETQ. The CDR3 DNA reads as TGCGCCAGCAGCTCCGGGCTGCGTGAGGGGGGCTACACCTTC. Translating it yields CASSSGLREGGYTF. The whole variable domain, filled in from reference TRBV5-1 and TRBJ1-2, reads KAGVTQTPRYLIKTRGQQVTLSCSPISGHRSVSWYQQTPGQGLQFLFEYFSETQRNKGNFPGRFSGRQFSNSRSEMNVSTLELGDSALYLCASSSGLREGGYTFGSGTRLTVV.

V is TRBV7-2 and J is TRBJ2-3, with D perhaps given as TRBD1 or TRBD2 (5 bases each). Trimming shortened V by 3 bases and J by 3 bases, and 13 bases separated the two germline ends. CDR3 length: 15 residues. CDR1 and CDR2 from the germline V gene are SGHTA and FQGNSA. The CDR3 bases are TGTGCCAGCAGCTTCGGGACGGGGATAACAGATACGCAGTATTTT. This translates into CASSFGTGITDTQYF.

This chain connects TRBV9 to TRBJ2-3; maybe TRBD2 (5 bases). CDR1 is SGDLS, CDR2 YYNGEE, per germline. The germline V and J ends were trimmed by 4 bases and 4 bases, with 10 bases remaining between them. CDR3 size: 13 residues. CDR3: CASSMVGADTQYF. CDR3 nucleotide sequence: TGTGCCAGCAGCATGGTCGGGGCAGATACGCAGTATTTT.

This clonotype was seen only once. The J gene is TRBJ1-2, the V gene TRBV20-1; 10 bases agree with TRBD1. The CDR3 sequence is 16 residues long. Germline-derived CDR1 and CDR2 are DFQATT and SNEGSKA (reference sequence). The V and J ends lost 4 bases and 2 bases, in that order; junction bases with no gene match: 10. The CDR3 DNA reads TGCAGTGCTAAAAACCGGGACAGGGGATGGAACTATGGCTACACCTTC. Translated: CSAKNRDRGWNYGYTF.

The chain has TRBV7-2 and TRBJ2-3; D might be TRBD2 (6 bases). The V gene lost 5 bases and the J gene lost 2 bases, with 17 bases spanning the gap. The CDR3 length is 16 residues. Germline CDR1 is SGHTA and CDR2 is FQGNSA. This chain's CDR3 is CASSALGGGNTDTQYF. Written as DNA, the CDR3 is TGTGCCAGCAGCGCCCTGGGTGGCGGGAACACAGATACGCAGTATTTT.

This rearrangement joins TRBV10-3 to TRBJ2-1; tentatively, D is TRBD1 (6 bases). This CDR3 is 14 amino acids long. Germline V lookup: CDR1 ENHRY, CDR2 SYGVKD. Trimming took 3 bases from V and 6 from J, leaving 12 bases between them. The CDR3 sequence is CAISDRGRFNEQFF. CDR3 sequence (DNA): TGTGCCATCAGTGACAGGGGACGGTTCAATGAGCAGTTCTTC.

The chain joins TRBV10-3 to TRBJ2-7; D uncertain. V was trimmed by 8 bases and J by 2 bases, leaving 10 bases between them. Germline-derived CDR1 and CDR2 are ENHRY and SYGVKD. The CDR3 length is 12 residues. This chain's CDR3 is CAIAQGPYEQYF. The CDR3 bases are TGTGCCATCGCTCAAGGTCCCTACGAGCAGTACTTC.

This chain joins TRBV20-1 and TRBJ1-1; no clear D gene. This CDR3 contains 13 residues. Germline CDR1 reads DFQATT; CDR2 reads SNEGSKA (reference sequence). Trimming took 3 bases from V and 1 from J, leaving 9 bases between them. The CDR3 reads CSARGGPNTEAFF. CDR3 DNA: TGCAGTGCTAGGGGAGGGCCGAACACTGAAGCTTTCTTT.

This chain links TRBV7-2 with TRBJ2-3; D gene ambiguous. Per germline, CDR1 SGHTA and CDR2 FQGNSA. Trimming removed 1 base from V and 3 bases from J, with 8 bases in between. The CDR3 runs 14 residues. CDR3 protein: CASSLDRWTDTQYF. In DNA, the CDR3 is TGTGCCAGCAGCTTAGACCGGTGGACAGATACGCAGTATTTT.

CDR3 coding DNA: TGTGCCATCAGGGATGCGGGAGGGCCGGATACGCAGTATTTT. Amino acid sequence: CAIRDAGGPDTQYF. The J gene is TRBJ2-3, the V gene TRBV10-3; 9 bases match TRBD2. Germline V lookup: CDR1 ENHRY, CDR2 SYGVKD. The CDR3 consists of 14 residues. V lost 6 bases and J lost 6; bases outside the gene matches: 7.

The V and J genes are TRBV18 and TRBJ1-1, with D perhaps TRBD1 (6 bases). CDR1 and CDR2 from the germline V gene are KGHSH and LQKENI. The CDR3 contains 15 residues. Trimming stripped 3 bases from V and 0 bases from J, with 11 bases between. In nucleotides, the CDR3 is TGTGCCAGCTCACCGGCAACAGGGCTGAACACTGAAGCTTTCTTT. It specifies CASSPATGLNTEAFF.

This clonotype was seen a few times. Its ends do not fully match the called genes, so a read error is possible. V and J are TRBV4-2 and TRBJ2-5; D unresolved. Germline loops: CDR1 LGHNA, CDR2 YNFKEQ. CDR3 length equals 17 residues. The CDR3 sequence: CTSSQDSLSPQSETQYF. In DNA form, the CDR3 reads TGTACCAGCAGCCAAGATAGCCTATCCCCTCAATCAGAGACCCAGTACTTC.

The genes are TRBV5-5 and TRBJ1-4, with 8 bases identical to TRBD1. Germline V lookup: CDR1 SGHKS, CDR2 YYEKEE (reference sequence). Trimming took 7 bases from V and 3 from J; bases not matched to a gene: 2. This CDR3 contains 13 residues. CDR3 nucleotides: TGTGCCAGCCAGGGGGCAGCTAATGAAAAACTGTTTTTT. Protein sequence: CASQGAANEKLFF.

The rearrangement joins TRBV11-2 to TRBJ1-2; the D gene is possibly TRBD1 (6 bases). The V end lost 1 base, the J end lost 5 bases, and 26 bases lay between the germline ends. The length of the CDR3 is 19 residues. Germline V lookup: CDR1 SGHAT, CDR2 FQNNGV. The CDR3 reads CASSLAGLAGDRRGYGYTF. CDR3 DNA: TGTGCCAGCAGCTTAGCTGGCCTAGCCGGAGACAGGCGGGGTTATGGCTACACCTTC.

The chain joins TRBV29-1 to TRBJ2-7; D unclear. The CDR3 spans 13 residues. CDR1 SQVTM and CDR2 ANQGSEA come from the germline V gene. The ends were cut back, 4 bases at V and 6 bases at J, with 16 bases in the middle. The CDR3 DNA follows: TGCAGCGTTGGGGTTCAAGGGCCCTGCGAGCAGTACTTC. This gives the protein CSVGVQGPCEQYF.

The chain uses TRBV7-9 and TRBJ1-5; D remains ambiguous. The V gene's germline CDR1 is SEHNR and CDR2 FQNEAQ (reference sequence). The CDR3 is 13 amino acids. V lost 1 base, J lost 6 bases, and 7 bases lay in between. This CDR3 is CASSLEGSQPQHF. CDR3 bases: TGTGCCAGCAGCTTAGAAGGGAGTCAGCCCCAGCATTTT.

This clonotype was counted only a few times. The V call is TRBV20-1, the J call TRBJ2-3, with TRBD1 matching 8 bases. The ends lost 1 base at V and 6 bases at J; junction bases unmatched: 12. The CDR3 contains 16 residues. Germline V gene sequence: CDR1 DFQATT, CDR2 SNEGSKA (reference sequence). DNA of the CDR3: TGCAGTGCTAGAGTGAACCGGGACAGGTTAGTGGATACGCAGTATTTT. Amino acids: CSARVNRDRLVDTQYF.

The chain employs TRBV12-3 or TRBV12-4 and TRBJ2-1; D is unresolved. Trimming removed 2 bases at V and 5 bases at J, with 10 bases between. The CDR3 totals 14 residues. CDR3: CASSLFRSDNEQFF. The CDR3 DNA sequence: TGTGCCAGCAGTTTATTTCGAAGCGACAATGAGCAGTTCTTC.

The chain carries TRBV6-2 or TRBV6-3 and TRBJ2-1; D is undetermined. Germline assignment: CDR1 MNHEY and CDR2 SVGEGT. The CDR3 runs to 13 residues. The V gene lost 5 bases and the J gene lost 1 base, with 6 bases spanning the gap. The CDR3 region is CASSVDSYNEQFF. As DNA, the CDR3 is TGTGCCAGCAGTGTCGATTCCTACAATGAGCAGTTCTTC.

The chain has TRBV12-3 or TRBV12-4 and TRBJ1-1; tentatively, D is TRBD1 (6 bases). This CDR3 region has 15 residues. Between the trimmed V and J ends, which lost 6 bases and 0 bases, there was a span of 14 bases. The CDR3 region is CASRPIQGLNTEAFF. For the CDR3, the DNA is TGTGCCAGCAGGCCTATACAGGGATTGAACACTGAAGCTTTCTTT.